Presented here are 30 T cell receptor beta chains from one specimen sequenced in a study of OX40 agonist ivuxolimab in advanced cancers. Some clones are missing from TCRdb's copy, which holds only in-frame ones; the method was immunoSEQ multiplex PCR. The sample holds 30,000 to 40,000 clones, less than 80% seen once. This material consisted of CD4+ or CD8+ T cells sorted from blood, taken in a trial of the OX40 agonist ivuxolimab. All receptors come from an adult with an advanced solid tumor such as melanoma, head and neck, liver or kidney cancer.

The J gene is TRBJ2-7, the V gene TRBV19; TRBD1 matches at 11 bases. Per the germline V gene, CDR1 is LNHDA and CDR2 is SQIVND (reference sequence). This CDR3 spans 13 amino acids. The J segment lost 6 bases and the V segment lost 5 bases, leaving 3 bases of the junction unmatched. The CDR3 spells CASSVGQGVEQYF. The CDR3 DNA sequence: TGTGCCAGTAGTGTGGGACAGGGGGTCGAGCAGTACTTC. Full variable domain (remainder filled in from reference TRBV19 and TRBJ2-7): DGGITQSPKYLFRKEGQNVTLSCEQNLNHDAMYWYRQDPGQGLRLIYYSQIVNDFQKGDIAEGYSVSREKKESFPLTVTSAQKNPTAFYLCASSVGQGVEQYFGPGTRLTVT.

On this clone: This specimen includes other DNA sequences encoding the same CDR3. The CDR3 nucleotides read TGTGCCAGCAGCTCAGACACCCTATACGAGCAGTACTTC. As protein: CASSSDTLYEQYF. This rearrangement joins TRBV7-9 to TRBJ2-7; D ambiguous. The CDR3 loop spans 13 amino acids. Germline CDR1 SEHNR, CDR2 FQNEAQ (reference sequence). V was cut by 4 bases and J by 4 bases, with 11 bases left in between. The entire variable domain, with the rest obtained from reference TRBV7-9 and TRBJ2-7, is as follows: DTGVSQNPRHKITKRGQNVTFRCDPISEHNRLYWYRQTLGQGPEFLTYFQNEAQLEKSRLLSDRFSAERPKGSFSTLEIQRTEQGDSAMYLCASSSDTLYEQYFGPGTRLTVT.

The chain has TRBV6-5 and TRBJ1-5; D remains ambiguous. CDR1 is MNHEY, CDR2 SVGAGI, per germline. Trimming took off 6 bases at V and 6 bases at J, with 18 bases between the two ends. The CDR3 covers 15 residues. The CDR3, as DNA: TGTGCCAGCAGCCTAGGCCCCTTGGTAGGTCAGCCCCAGCATTTT. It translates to CASSLGPLVGQPQHF.

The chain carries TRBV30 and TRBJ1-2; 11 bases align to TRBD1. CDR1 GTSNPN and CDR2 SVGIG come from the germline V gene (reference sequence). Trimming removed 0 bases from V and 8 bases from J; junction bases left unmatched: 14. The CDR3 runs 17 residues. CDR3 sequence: CAWSVERTGGASGGYTF. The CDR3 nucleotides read TGTGCCTGGAGTGTGGAGAGGACAGGGGGCGCCTCGGGGGGCTACACCTTC.

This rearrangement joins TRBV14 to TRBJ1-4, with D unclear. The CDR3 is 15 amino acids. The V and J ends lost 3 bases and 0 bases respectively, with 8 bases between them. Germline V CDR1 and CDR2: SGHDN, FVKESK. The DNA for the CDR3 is TGTGCCAGCAGCCATGACACCACAACTAATGAAAAACTGTTTTTT. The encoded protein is CASSHDTTTNEKLFF.

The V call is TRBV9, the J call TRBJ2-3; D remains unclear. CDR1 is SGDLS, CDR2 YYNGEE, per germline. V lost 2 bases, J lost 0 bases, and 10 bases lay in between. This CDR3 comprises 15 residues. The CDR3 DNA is TGTGCCAGCAGCGTGTCTCATGATAGCACAGATACGCAGTATTTT. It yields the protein CASSVSHDSTDTQYF.

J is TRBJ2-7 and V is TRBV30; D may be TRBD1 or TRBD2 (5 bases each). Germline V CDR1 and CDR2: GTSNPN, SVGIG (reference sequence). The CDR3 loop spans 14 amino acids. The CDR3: CAGRSTDYIYEQYF. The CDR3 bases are TGTGCTGGACGCTCGACAGACTATATCTACGAGCAGTACTTC.

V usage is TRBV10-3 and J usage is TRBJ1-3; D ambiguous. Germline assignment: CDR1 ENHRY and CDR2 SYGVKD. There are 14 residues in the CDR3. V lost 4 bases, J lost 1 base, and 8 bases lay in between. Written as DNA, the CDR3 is TGTGCCATCAGTGTTAAGGAATCTGGAAACACCATATATTTT. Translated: CAISVKESGNTIYF.

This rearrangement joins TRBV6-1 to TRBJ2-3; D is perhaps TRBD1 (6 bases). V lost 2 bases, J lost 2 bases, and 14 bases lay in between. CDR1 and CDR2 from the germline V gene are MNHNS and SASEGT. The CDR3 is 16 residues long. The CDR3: CASSELGQSDTDTQYF. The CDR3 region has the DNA TGTGCCAGCAGTGAATTAGGACAGTCGGACACAGATACGCAGTATTTT.

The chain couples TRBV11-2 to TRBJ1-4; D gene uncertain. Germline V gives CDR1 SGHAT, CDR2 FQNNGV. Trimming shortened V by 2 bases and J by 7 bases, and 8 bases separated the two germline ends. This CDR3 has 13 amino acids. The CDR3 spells CASSLRVGEKLFF. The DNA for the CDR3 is TGTGCCAGCAGCTTACGGGTTGGTGAAAAACTGTTTTTT.

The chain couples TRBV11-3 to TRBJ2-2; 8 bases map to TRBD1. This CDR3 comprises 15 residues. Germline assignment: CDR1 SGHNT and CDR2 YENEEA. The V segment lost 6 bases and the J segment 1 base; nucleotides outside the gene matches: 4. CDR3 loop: CASSSGQGNTGELFF. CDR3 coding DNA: TGTGCCAGCAGTTCAGGACAGGGGAACACCGGGGAGCTGTTTTTT.

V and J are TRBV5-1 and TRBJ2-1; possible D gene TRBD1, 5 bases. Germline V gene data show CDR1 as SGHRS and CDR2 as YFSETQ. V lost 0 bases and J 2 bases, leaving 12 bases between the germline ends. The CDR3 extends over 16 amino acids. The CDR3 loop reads CASSLETAPTYNEQFF. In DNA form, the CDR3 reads TGCGCCAGCAGCTTGGAGACAGCTCCTACCTACAATGAGCAGTTCTTC.

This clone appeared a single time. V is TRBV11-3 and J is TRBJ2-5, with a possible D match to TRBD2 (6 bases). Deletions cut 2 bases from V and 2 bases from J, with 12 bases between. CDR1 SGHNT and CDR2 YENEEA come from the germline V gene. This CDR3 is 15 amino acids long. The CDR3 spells CASSLRPGVQETQYF. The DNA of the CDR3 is TGTGCCAGCAGCTTACGTCCGGGGGTACAAGAGACCCAGTACTTC.

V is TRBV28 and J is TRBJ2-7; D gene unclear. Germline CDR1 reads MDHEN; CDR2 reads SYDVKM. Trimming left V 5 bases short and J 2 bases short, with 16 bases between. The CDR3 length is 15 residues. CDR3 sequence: CASSLLYVRTYEQYF. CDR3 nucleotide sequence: TGTGCCAGCAGTCTACTGTACGTGCGAACCTACGAGCAGTACTTC.

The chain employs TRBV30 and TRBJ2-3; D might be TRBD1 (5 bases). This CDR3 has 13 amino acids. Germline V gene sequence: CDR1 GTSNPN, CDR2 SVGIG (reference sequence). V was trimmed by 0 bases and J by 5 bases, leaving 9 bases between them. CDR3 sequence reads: CAWSVGVQDTQYF. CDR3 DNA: TGTGCCTGGAGTGTAGGGGTCCAAGATACGCAGTATTTT.

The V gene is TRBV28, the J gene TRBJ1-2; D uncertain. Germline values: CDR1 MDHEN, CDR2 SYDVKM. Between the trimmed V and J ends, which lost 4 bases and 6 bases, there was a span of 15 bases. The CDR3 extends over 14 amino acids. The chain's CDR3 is CASSSSSFRHGYTF. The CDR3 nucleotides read TGTGCCAGCAGTTCGTCTTCGTTCCGGCATGGCTACACCTTC.

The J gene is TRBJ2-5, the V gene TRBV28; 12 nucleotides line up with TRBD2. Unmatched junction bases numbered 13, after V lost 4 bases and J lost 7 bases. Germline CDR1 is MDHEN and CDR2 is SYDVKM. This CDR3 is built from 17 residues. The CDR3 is CASSSRGTSGSRGTQYF. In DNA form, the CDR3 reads TGTGCCAGCAGTTCGCGAGGGACTAGCGGGTCGAGGGGGACCCAGTACTTC.

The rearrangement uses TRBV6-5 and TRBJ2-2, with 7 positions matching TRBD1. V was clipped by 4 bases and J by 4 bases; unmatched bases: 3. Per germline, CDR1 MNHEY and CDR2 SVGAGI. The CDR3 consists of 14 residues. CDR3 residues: CASSSPGGTGELFF. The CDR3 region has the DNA TGTGCCAGCAGTTCCCCAGGGGGCACCGGGGAGCTGTTTTTT.

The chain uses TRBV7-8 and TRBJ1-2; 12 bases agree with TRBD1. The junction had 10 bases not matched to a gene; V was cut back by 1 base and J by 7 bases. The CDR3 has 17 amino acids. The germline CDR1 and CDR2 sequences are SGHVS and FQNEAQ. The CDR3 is CASSLDMFVGQGAGYTF. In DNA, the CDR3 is TGTGCCAGCAGCTTAGATATGTTTGTGGGACAGGGGGCTGGCTACACCTTC.

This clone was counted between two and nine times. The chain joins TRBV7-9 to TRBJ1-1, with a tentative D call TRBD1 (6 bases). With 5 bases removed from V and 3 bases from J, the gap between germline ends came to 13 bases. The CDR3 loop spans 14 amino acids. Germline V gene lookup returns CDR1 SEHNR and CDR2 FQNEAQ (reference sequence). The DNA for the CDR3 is TGTGCCAGCAGCGACATTAGGGGGGACACTGAAGCTTTCTTT. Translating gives CASSDIRGDTEAFF.

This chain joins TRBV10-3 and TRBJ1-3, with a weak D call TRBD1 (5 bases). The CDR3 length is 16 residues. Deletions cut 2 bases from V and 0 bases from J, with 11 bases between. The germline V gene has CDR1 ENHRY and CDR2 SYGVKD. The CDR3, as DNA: TGTGCCATCAGTGAGAGGGACGTCTTCTCTGGAAACACCATATATTTT. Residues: CAISERDVFSGNTIYF.

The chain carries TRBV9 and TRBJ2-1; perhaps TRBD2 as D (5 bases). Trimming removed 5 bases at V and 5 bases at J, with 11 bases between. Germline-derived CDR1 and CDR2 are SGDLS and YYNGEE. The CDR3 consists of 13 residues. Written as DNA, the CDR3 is TGTGCCAGCAGTCCGGACGGGAACAATGAGCAGTTCTTC. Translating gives CASSPDGNNEQFF.

The CDR3 is CASRAETGSTGELFF. The CDR3 DNA reads as TGTGCCAGCAGAGCCGAGACAGGATCCACCGGGGAGCTGTTTTTT. J is TRBJ2-2 and V is TRBV2; possibly TRBD1 for D (6 bases). Germline CDR1 is SNHLY and CDR2 is FYNNEI. This CDR3 is built from 15 residues. Trimming removed 6 bases at V and 4 bases at J, with 15 bases between. Full variable domain (outside the CDR3, taken from reference TRBV2 and TRBJ2-2): EPEVTQTPSHQVTQMGQEVILRCVPISNHLYFYWYRQILGQKVEFLVSFYNNEISEKSEIFDDQFSVERPDGSNFTLKIRSTKLEDSAMYFCASRAETGSTGELFFGEGSRLTVL.

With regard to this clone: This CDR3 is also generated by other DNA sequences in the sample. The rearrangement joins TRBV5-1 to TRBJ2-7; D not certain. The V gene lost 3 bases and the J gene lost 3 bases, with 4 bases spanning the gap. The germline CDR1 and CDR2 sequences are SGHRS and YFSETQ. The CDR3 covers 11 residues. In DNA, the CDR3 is TGCGCCAGCAGCTCCCACTACGAGCAGTACTTC. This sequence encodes CASSSHYEQYF.

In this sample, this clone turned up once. The CDR3 sequence is CAATRSNQPQHF. The CDR3 region has the DNA TGTGCCGCTACACGGAGCAATCAGCCCCAGCATTTT. This sequence joins TRBV6-1 and TRBJ1-5; the D is unclear. Germline V gives CDR1 MNHNS, CDR2 SASEGT. The V and J ends lost 11 bases and 1 base respectively, with 9 bases between them. The CDR3 consists of 12 residues.

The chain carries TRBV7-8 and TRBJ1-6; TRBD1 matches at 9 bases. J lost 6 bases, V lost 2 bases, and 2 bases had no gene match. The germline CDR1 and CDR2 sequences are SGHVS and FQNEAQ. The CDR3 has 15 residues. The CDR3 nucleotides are TGTGCCAGCAGCTTAAACAGGGGGCTTAATTCACCCCTCCACTTT. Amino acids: CASSLNRGLNSPLHF.

The DNA for the CDR3 is TGTGCCACCAGCAGAGAGGGAGGCGGCTATGGCTACACCTTC. It is translated as CATSREGGGYGYTF. The chain joins TRBV15 to TRBJ1-2; no definite D call. CDR1 is LNHNV and CDR2 is YYDKDF in the germline V gene (reference sequence). CDR3 length: 14 amino acids. The V end lost 0 bases, the J end lost 4 bases, and 9 bases lay between the germline ends.

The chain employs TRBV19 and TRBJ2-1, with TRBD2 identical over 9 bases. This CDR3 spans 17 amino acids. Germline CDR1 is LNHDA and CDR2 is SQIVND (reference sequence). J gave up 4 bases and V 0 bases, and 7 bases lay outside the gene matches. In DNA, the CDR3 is TGTGCCAGTAGTATAGATCCAGCGGGGGGCAAGTACAATGAGCAGTTCTTC. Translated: CASSIDPAGGKYNEQFF.

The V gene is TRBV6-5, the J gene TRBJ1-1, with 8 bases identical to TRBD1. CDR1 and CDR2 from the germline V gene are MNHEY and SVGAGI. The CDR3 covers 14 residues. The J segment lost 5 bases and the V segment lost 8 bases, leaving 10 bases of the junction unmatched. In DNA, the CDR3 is TGTGCCAGCTGGTCCAGGGGGCCGGGGACTGAAGCTTTCTTT. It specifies CASWSRGPGTEAFF.

CDR3 loop: CASSPGTGGITDTQYF. CDR3 bases: TGTGCCAGCAGCCCGGGGACGGGGGGGATCACAGATACGCAGTATTTT. J is TRBJ2-3 and V is TRBV14; 8 bases fit TRBD2. CDR1 is SGHDN and CDR2 is FVKESK in the germline V gene. V dropped 4 bases and J dropped 2; count of bases not matched to a gene: 8. CDR3 length: 16 residues.